The 9 T cell receptor beta chains given below trace back to one sample, sequenced in a study of control samples from healthy donors and cancer patients. Produced via immunoSEQ multiplex PCR; TCRdb's table is partial and in-frame only. The sample records tens of thousands of clones, 80% being singletons. The sequenced sample consisted of blood. Receptor source: a man aged 65 to 85 in good health.

The genes are TRBV28 and TRBJ2-2; no firm D call. Trimming removed 6 bases at V and 6 bases at J, with 11 bases between. CDR1 and CDR2 (germline): MDHEN, SYDVKM. This CDR3 spans 13 amino acids. CDR3 sequence: CASSPVVPGELFF. CDR3 nucleotides: TGTGCCAGCAGCCCTGTAGTACCCGGGGAGCTGTTTTTT.

The chain couples TRBV7-9 to TRBJ1-3, with 7 nucleotides matching TRBD1. Germline V lookup: CDR1 SEHNR, CDR2 FQNEAQ (reference sequence). The CDR3 consists of 18 residues. Trimming cost V 5 bases and J 0 bases; bases outside gene matches: 13. In DNA form, the CDR3 reads TGTGCCAGCAGCACCTGGACAGGATGGGTTCTCTCTGGAAACACCATATATTTT. Amino acids: CASSTWTGWVLSGNTIYF.

As DNA, the CDR3 is TGTGCCAGCACAAACAGACTATACGATTCACCCCTCCACTTT. It specifies CASTNRLYDSPLHF. V usage is TRBV6-5 and J usage is TRBJ1-6; D ambiguous. Germline CDR1 MNHEY, CDR2 SVGAGI. This CDR3 is 14 amino acids long. Trimming left V 7 bases short and J 8 bases short, with 15 bases between.

In this sample, this clone turned up once. The chain joins TRBV4-1 to TRBJ2-3; perhaps TRBD1 as D (5 bases). Trimming took 0 bases from V and 3 from J, leaving 10 bases between them. Germline V gene lookup returns CDR1 MGHRA and CDR2 YSYEKL. The CDR3 is 15 amino acids. CDR3 sequence: CASSQEGTGTDTQYF. The CDR3 DNA reads as TGCGCCAGCAGCCAAGAAGGTACAGGAACAGATACGCAGTATTTT.

The CDR3 is CASSLAPGGGSGELFF. The CDR3 DNA is TGTGCCAGCAGCTTAGCTCCCGGAGGAGGGTCCGGGGAGCTGTTTTTT. The V call is TRBV7-7, the J call TRBJ2-2, with TRBD2 as a possible D gene (6 bases). CDR3 length: 16 amino acids. The V gene's germline CDR1 is SSHAT and CDR2 FNYEAQ (reference sequence). With 0 bases removed from V and 6 bases from J, the gap between germline ends came to 14 bases. The full variable domain, with the rest looked up from reference TRBV7-7 and TRBJ2-2, is GAGVSQSPRYKVTKRGQDVTLRCDPISSHATLYWYQQALGQGPEFLTYFNYEAQPDKSGLPSDRFSAERPEGSISTLTIQRTEQRDSAMYRCASSLAPGGGSGELFFGEGSRLTVL.

The rearrangement links TRBV7-3 to TRBJ2-3; no reliable D call. The V gene's germline CDR1 is SGHTA and CDR2 FQGTGA. The CDR3 has 14 residues. V lost 5 bases to trimming and J lost 5 bases, with 14 bases between them. Written as DNA, the CDR3 is TGTGCCAGCAGCCCACAAGGGCCGGTAGATACGCAGTATTTT. This sequence encodes CASSPQGPVDTQYF.

The chain combines TRBV5-1 with TRBJ2-1; D not resolved. CDR3 length equals 16 residues. CDR1 SGHRS and CDR2 YFSETQ come from the germline V gene. With 0 bases removed from V and 0 bases from J, the gap between germline ends came to 10 bases. The CDR3 reads CASSLDGRNSYNEQFF. The CDR3 nucleotides are TGCGCCAGCAGCTTGGACGGAAGAAACTCCTACAATGAGCAGTTCTTC.

The genes are TRBV5-5 and TRBJ1-3, with TRBD1 matching 7 bases. There are 15 residues in the CDR3. The V and J ends lost 2 bases and 4 bases, in that order; junction bases with no gene match: 6. In germline, CDR1 is SGHKS, CDR2 YYEKEE (reference sequence). CDR3 sequence: CASSFVDRVGNTIYF. CDR3 nucleotide sequence: TGTGCCAGCAGCTTCGTCGACAGGGTAGGAAACACCATATATTTT. Complete variable domain (other parts from reference TRBV5-5 and TRBJ1-3): DAGVTQSPTHLIKTRGQQVTLRCSPISGHKSVSWYQQVLGQGPQFIFQYYEKEERGRGNFPDRFSARQFPNYSSELNVNALLLGDSALYLCASSFVDRVGNTIYFGEGSWLTVV.

The J gene is TRBJ1-6, the V gene TRBV6-5; D remains ambiguous. The length of the CDR3 is 14 residues. Germline V gene sequence: CDR1 MNHEY, CDR2 SVGAGI. V was trimmed by 2 bases and J by 6 bases, leaving 8 bases between them. DNA of the CDR3: TGTGCCAGCAGTTACGGAGGGTTTAATTCACCCCTCCACTTT. Its translation is CASSYGGFNSPLHF.